These 2 T cell receptor beta chains share one sample of origin, sequenced in a study of blood T cell repertoires in COVID-19. Data came from immunoSEQ multiplex PCR; TCRdb stores just in-frame clones and leaves some out. Here the sample spans around 250,000 clones, 70% to 90% being singletons. The sequenced sample was PBMCs or T cells enriched from blood (not recorded which). The receptors originated from a woman aged 50 to 60 who had recovered from COVID-19.

This clone came up once. This chain connects TRBV19 to TRBJ1-3; 7 bases line up with TRBD1. With 5 bases clipped from V and 3 bases from J, the junction kept 7 bases outside the gene matches. The CDR3 extends over 15 amino acids. From germline, CDR1 is LNHDA and CDR2 SQIVND (reference sequence). The CDR3 DNA is TGTGCCAGTAGTGATGGGACAGACATTGGAAACACCATATATTTT. Translated, it gives CASSDGTDIGNTIYF. The variable domain in full, with the rest retrieved from reference TRBV19 and TRBJ1-3, is DGGITQSPKYLFRKEGQNVTLSCEQNLNHDAMYWYRQDPGQGLRLIYYSQIVNDFQKGDIAEGYSVSREKKESFPLTVTSAQKNPTAFYLCASSDGTDIGNTIYFGEGSWLTVV.

The V call is TRBV10-1, the J call TRBJ1-4; TRBD1 aligns across 10 bases. After removal of 0 bases from V and 7 bases from J, the junction contained 5 bases not matched to a gene. Germline loops: CDR1 WNHNN, CDR2 SYGVQD (reference sequence). This CDR3 comprises 16 residues. This CDR3 is CASSESRDRGCEKLFF. For the CDR3, the DNA is TGCGCCAGCAGTGAGTCTAGGGACAGGGGATGTGAAAAACTGTTTTTT.